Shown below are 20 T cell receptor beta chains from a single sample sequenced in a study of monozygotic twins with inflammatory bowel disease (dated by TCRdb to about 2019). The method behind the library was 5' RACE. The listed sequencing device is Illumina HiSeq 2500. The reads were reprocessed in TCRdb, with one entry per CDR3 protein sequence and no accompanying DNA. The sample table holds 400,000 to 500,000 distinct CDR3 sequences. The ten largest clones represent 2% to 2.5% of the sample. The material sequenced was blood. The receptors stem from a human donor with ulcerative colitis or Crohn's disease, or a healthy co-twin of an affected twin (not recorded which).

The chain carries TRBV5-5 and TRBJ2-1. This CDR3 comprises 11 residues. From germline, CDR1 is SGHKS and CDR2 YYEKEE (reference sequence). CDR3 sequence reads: CASSLWVEQFF.

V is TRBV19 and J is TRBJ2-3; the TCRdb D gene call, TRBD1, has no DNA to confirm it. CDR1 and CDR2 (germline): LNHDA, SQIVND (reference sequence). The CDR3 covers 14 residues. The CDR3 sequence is CASTGTGVTDTQYF.

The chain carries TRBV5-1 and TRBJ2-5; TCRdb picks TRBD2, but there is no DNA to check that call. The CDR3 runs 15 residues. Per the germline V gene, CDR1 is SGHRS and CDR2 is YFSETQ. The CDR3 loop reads CASSPSHGQSETQYF. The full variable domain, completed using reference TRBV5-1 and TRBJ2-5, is KAGVTQTPRYLIKTRGQQVTLSCSPISGHRSVSWYQQTPGQGLQFLFEYFSETQRNKGNFPGRFSGRQFSNSRSEMNVSTLELGDSALYLCASSPSHGQSETQYFGPGTRLLVL.

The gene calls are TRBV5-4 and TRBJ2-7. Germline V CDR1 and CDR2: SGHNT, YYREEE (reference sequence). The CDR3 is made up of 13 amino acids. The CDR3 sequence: CASSLEANYEQYF.

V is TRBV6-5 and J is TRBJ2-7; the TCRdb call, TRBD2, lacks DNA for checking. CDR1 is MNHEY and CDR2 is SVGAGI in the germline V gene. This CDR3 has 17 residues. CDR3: CASSYSWRQGVLYEQYF.

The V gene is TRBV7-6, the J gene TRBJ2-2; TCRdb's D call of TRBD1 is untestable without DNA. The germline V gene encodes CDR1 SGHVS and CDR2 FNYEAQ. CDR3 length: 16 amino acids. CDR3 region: CASSFGGTLNTGELFF. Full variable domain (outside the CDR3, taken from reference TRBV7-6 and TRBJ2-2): GAGVSQSPRYKVTKRGQDVALRCDPISGHVSLYWYRQALGQGPEFLTYFNYEAQQDKSGLPNDRFSAERPEGSISTLTIQRTEQRDSAMYRCASSFGGTLNTGELFFGEGSRLTVL.

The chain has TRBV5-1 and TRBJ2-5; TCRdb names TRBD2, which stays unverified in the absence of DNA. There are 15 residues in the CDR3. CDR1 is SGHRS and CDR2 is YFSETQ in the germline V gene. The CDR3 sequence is CASSSDGGIGETQYF.

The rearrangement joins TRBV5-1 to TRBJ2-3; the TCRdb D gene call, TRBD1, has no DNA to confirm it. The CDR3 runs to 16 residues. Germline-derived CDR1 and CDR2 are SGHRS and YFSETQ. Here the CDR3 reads CASSIPVGESTDTQYF.

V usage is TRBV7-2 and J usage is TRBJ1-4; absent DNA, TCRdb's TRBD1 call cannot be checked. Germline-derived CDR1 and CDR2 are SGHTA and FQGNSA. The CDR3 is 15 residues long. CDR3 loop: CASSPPGSLNEKLFF. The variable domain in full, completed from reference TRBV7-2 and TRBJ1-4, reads GAGVSQSPSNKVTEKGKDVELRCDPISGHTALYWYRQSLGQGLEFLIYFQGNSAPDKSGLPSDRFSAERTGGSVSTLTIQRTQQEDSAVYLCASSPPGSLNEKLFFGSGTQLSVL.

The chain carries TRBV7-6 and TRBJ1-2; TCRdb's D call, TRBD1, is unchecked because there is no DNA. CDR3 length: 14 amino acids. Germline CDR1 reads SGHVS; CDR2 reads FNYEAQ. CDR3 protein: CASSSGQGDYGYTF.

CDR3 amino acids: CASSQVQGSNLGYEQYF. The chain employs TRBV3-1 and TRBJ2-7; the TRBD1 assignment by TCRdb is unverifiable without DNA. This CDR3 contains 17 residues. The germline V gene has CDR1 LGHDT and CDR2 YNNKEL (reference sequence).

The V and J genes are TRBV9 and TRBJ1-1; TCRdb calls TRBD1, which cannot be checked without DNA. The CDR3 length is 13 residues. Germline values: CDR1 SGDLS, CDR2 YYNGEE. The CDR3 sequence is CASSVAQGREAFF.

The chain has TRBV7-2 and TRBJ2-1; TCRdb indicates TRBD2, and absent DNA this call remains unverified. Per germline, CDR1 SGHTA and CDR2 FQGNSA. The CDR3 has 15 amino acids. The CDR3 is CASSLGASGYNEQFF.

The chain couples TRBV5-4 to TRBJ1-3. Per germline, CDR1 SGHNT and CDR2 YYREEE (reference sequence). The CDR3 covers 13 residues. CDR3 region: CASSLVGGNTIYF.

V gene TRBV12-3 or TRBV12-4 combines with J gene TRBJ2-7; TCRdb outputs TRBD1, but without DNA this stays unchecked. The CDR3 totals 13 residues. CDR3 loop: CASSLHRRNEQYF.

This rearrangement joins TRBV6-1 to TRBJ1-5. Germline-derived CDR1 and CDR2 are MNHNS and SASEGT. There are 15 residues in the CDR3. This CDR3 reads CASGLGVLSNQPQHF.

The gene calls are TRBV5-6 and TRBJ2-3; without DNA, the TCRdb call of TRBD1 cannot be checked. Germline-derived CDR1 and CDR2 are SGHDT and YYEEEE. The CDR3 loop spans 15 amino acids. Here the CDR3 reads CASTQGQGAIDTQYF.

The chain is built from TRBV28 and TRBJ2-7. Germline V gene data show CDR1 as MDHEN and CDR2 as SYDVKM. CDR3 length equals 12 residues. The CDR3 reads CASGVVSYEQYF.

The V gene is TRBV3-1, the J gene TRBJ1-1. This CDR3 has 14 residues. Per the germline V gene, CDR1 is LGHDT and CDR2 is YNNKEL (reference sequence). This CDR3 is CASSQEERSTEAFF.

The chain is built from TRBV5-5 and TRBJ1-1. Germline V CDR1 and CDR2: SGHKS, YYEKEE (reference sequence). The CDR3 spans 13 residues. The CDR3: CASSLASETEAFF.